Listed below are T cell receptor beta chains from one sample, sequenced in a study of blood T cells in healthy people across ages. TCRdb recomputed calls from the 5' RACE reads with MiXCR, one row per CDR3 protein. The table lists approximately 1,100,000 distinct CDR3 sequences, 35% to 50% of them singletons, with approximately 17% in the top ten. The sequenced sample consisted of blood. These TCRs come from an older woman in good health. Both conserved end residues are part of each CDR3. D genes are given only for firm matches. Some rows mark clone size as missing; the rest say once, few, many or name a class of expanded clone.

D | J | V | size | CDR3 | DNA
TRBD1 | TRBJ2-7 | TRBV18 | . | CASSPSGTGVNEQYF | TGTGCCAGCTCACCCTCAGGGACAGGGGTCAATGAGCAGTACTTC
. | TRBJ2-6 | TRBV20-1 | many | CSARDMQGPSGANVLTF | TGCAGTGCTAGAGATATGCAGGGCCCCTCTGGGGCCAACGTCCTGACTTTC
TRBD1 | TRBJ2-7 | TRBV9 | . | CASTPIRDSYEQYF | TGTGCCAGCACCCCGATTAGGGACAGCTACGAGCAGTACTTC
TRBD2 | TRBJ2-3 | TRBV9 | many | CASSGTTSGRTDTQYF | TGTGCCAGCAGCGGTACGACTAGCGGGCGGACAGATACGCAGTATTTT
TRBD2 | TRBJ2-3 | TRBV2 | . | CASKRLAGGIGLVTQYF | TGTGCCAGCAAAAGACTAGCGGGAGGTATCGGGTTGGTTACGCAGTATTTT
. | TRBJ1-6 | TRBV5-6 | once | CASSPGPGPSQRPYNSPLHF | TGTGCCAGCAGCCCGGGACCGGGACCCTCACAAAGGCCCTATAATTCACCCCTCCACTTT
. | TRBJ2-5 | TRBV27 | . | CASWGGGLETQYF | TGTGCCAGCTGGGGAGGGGGGTTGGAGACCCAGTACTTC
TRBD2 | TRBJ2-7 | TRBV5-1 | . | CASSLDGSGSYEQYF | TGCGCCAGCAGCTTGGATGGTAGCGGGAGCTACGAGCAGTACTTC
TRBD2 | TRBJ2-3 | TRBV5-1 | few | CASSSISPGGDTQYF | TGCGCCAGCAGCTCTATTTCTCCGGGGGGAGATACGCAGTATTTT
TRBD1 | TRBJ1-5 | TRBV6-1 | many | CASSARDRGLNQPQHF | TGTGCCAGCAGTGCTAGGGACAGGGGCCTGAATCAGCCCCAGCATTTT
. | TRBJ2-7 | TRBV10-3 | few | CAISDRGKTYEQYF | TGTGCCATCAGTGATCGGGGGAAAACCTACGAGCAGTACTTC
. | TRBJ2-5 | TRBV9 | . | CASSEGTAQETQYF | TGTGCCAGCTCGGAGGGAACGGCCCAAGAGACCCAGTACTTC
TRBD2 | TRBJ2-1 | TRBV20-1 | . | CSASGPWGKREANEQFF | TGCAGTGCTAGCGGCCCCTGGGGGAAGCGGGAGGCTAATGAGCAGTTCTTC
TRBD2 | TRBJ2-5 | TRBV5-1 | . | CASSLDCGGRETQYF | TGCGCCAGCAGCTTGGATTGCGGGGGGAGGGAGACCCAGTACTTC
. | TRBJ2-1 | TRBV7-3 | . | CASSLEATGPPYNEQFF | TGTGCCAGCAGCTTAGAAGCCACGGGACCCCCCTACAATGAGCAGTTCTTC
TRBD1 | TRBJ1-6 | TRBV28 | . | CASSLTGVDSPLHF | TGTGCCAGCAGCCTGACAGGGGTGGATTCACCCCTCCACTTT
. | TRBJ2-7 | TRBV7-6 | . | CASSFGPAGTPYEQYF | TGTGCCAGCAGCTTTGGTCCGGCAGGGACACCATACGAGCAGTACTTC
. | TRBJ1-5 | TRBV4-1 | once | CASSRGPNSQPQHF | TGCGCCAGCAGCCGAGGACCCAATAGTCAGCCCCAGCATTTT
. | TRBJ2-4 | TRBV2 | few | CASSEVWEQYF | TGTGCCAGCAGTGAAGTGTGGGAGCAGTACTTC
. | TRBJ1-2 | TRBV5-1 | . | CASSWVSAVGYTF | TGCGCCAGCAGCTGGGTGTCGGCGGTTGGCTACACCTTC
. | TRBJ2-7 | TRBV7-2 | . | CASSLKGRIAYEQYF | TGTGCCAGCAGCTTAAAAGGGCGTATCGCCTACGAGCAGTACTTC
. | TRBJ2-7 | TRBV19 | once | CASSPRDFPTYEQYF | TGTGCCAGTAGTCCCCGGGACTTTCCGACCTACGAGCAGTACTTC
TRBD2 | TRBJ2-3 | TRBV9 | . | CASSVDGTRQDTQYF | TGTGCCAGCAGCGTAGACGGGACTAGGCAGGATACGCAGTATTTT
. | TRBJ1-5 | TRBV20-1 | . | CSARDRRGHNQPQHF | TGCAGTGCTAGAGATCGTAGGGGTCACAATCAGCCCCAGCATTTT
. | TRBJ2-1 | TRBV4-1 | . | CASSLEGPNTYNEQFF | TGCGCCAGCAGCTTAGAGGGACCGAATACCTACAATGAGCAGTTCTTC
. | TRBJ2-3 | TRBV12-5 | once | CASGLGVTGVNTQYF | TGTGCTAGTGGTTTGGGGGTGACGGGAGTTAATACGCAGTATTTT
. | TRBJ2-1 | TRBV10-2 | . | CASSERVSQETQFF | TGCGCCAGCAGTGAGAGGGTCAGTCAAGAGACCCAGTTCTTC
. | TRBJ2-1 | TRBV7-9 | few | CASSPTNNEQFF | TGTGCCAGCAGCCCTACCAACAATGAGCAGTTCTTC
. | TRBJ2-5 | TRBV24-1 | . | CATSEPGPGMQETQYF | TGTGCCACCAGTGAACCGGGACCCGGAATGCAAGAGACCCAGTACTTC
. | TRBJ2-1 | TRBV6-1 | . | CASSEAFTGSLREQFF | TGTGCCAGCAGTGAGGCTTTTACAGGGTCGCTCAGGGAGCAGTTCTTC
TRBD1 | TRBJ2-5 | TRBV6-2/TRBV6-3 | . | CASSRPGQFSEQYF | TGTGCCAGCAGTCGACCGGGACAGTTCTCTGAGCAGTACTTC
. | TRBJ2-5 | TRBV25-1 | . | CAGTQIGWETQYF | TGTGCCGGCACTCAGATAGGGTGGGAGACCCAGTACTTC
. | TRBJ1-1 | TRBV10-1 | few | CASPLAPQWAFF | TGCGCCAGTCCCCTCGCTCCGCAGTGGGCTTTCTTT
. | TRBJ1-2 | TRBV21-1 | . | CASSKVVYQEGQGHNYGYTF | TGTGCCAGCAGCAAGGTAGTTTATCAGGAGGGACAGGGACATAACTATGGCTACACCTTC
TRBD2 | TRBJ2-4 | TRBV7-9 | . | CASSLVSGSQNIQYF | TGTGCCAGCAGCTTAGTTAGCGGGAGTCAAAACATTCAGTACTTC
TRBD1 | TRBJ2-7 | TRBV7-9 | few | CASGTGGFYEQYF | TGTGCCAGCGGGACAGGAGGTTTCTACGAGCAGTACTTC
TRBD2 | TRBJ2-3 | TRBV20-1 | . | CSARGGGTSGSFLNTQYF | TGCAGTGCTAGAGGGGGTGGGACTAGCGGGAGTTTCTTAAATACGCAGTATTTT
TRBD2 | TRBJ2-5 | TRBV5-1 | . | CASSLLAGGVETQYF | TGCGCCAGCAGCTTACTAGCGGGAGGTGTAGAGACCCAGTACTTC
. | TRBJ2-6 | TRBV5-1 | . | CASSSALAPASGANVLTF | TGCGCCAGCAGCTCAGCGTTGGCCCCGGCCTCTGGGGCCAACGTCCTGACTTTC
. | TRBJ2-5 | TRBV6-2/TRBV6-3 | . | CASSDWDVFGETQYF | TGTGCCAGCAGTGACTGGGACGTTTTTGGAGAGACCCAGTACTTC
TRBD1 | TRBJ2-3 | TRBV29-1 | few | CSLSGGFRGDTQYF | TGCAGCCTGTCGGGCGGCTTCAGGGGGGATACGCAGTATTTT
. | TRBJ2-5 | TRBV6-6 | many | CASSYPGRAPQETQYF | TGTGCCAGCAGTTACCCGGGCAGAGCCCCCCAAGAGACCCAGTACTTC
. | TRBJ2-7 | TRBV20-1 | many | CSATHPGVGYEQYF | TGCAGTGCTACGCATCCAGGTGTGGGCTACGAGCAGTACTTC
TRBD1 | TRBJ1-2 | TRBV20-1 | . | CSAIRQGLWGREDYGYTF | TGCAGTGCTATTAGACAGGGCTTATGGGGGAGGGAGGACTATGGCTACACCTTC
TRBD2 | TRBJ2-1 | TRBV7-6 | . | CASSQPTSGGGSGQFF | TGTGCCAGCAGCCAGCCGACTAGCGGGGGCGGGTCGGGGCAGTTCTTC
. | TRBJ2-3 | TRBV27 | . | CAPPGWLDTQYF | TGTGCCCCGCCCGGATGGTTAGATACGCAGTATTTT
TRBD1 | TRBJ2-5 | TRBV3-1 | . | CASSRDGQGARSETQYF | TGTGCCAGCAGCCGAGATGGCCAGGGGGCACGGTCCGAGACCCAGTACTTC
TRBD2 | TRBJ2-3 | TRBV15 | . | CAASRDGAGGPLDTQYF | TGTGCCGCCAGCAGAGATGGGGCGGGAGGGCCGTTAGATACGCAGTATTTT